These 8 T cell receptor beta chains originate from one sample sequenced in a study of cytomegalovirus exposure and HLA in healthy donors. Researchers ran the PCR with 60 Vbeta and 13 Jbeta primers. Sequencing was performed with immunoSEQ multiplex PCR; in TCRdb, only in-frame clones are kept and a portion is missing. The sample has 130,000 or so clones, around 74% seen once. The sample taken for sequencing was PBMCs. Receptors were obtained from a male donor in good health and CMV-seronegative.

The chain links TRBV6-6 to TRBJ1-4; 9 positions match TRBD1. V lost 7 bases to trimming and J lost 8 bases; unmatched junction nucleotides: 8. The CDR3 extends over 14 amino acids. The germline gives CDR1 MNHNY, CDR2 SVGAGI (reference sequence). The DNA of the CDR3 is TGTGCCAGCACCCCACAGGGGGCGGGAGAAAAACTGTTTTTT. As protein: CASTPQGAGEKLFF.

The chain links TRBV18 to TRBJ2-7; 9 nucleotides line up with TRBD1. V shed 0 bases, J shed 1 base, and the junction held 1 base outside the gene matches. The germline CDR1 and CDR2 sequences are KGHSH and LQKENI. CDR3 length: 15 residues. CDR3 coding DNA: TGTGCCAGCTCACCACCGGGACAGGGTTCCTACGAGCAGTACTTC. Translated, it gives CASSPPGQGSYEQYF.

The chain couples TRBV11-2 to TRBJ2-7; possible D gene TRBD2, 6 bases. The CDR3 is 14 residues long. Trimming shortened V by 2 bases and J by 4 bases, and 12 bases separated the two germline ends. Germline values: CDR1 SGHAT, CDR2 FQNNGV. This CDR3 is CASSLSESGYEQYF. The CDR3 nucleotides read TGTGCCAGCAGCTTATCAGAGAGCGGGTACGAGCAGTACTTC. Together with reference TRBV11-2 and TRBJ2-7, the CDR3 gives the full variable domain: EAGVAQSPRYKIIEKRQSVAFWCNPISGHATLYWYQQILGQGPKLLIQFQNNGVVDDSQLPKDRFSAERLKGVDSTLKIQPAKLEDSAVYLCASSLSESGYEQYFGPGTRLTVT.

This clone was detected once. The V call is TRBV4-3, the J call TRBJ2-7, with 12 positions matching TRBD2. The ends lost 4 bases at V and 4 bases at J; junction bases unmatched: 11. The CDR3 is 17 amino acids. Germline assignment: CDR1 LGHNA and CDR2 YSLEER. CDR3 sequence: CASSPPNGTSGSYEQYF. The CDR3 nucleotides are TGCGCCAGCAGCCCCCCCAACGGGACTAGCGGGTCTTACGAGCAGTACTTC.

The chain joins TRBV4-1 to TRBJ2-7; 7 positions match TRBD1. Trimming at V came to 2 bases and at J to 4 bases, leaving 5 bases not matched to a gene. The CDR3 length is 14 residues. The germline gives CDR1 MGHRA, CDR2 YSYEKL. CDR3 bases: TGCGCCAGCAGCCAACCGGGACAGAGATACGAGCAGTACTTC. Protein: CASSQPGQRYEQYF.

The chain carries TRBV4-3 and TRBJ2-5; 8 bases line up with TRBD2. This CDR3 is built from 17 residues. CDR1 is LGHNA and CDR2 is YSLEER in the germline V gene. V trimming: 1 base; J trimming: 4 bases; junction bases outside the gene matches: 11. Written as DNA, the CDR3 is TGCGCCAGCAGCCAAGGCCGGGGGGCGGGAGGAGGAGAGACCCAGTACTTC. It yields the protein CASSQGRGAGGGETQYF.

This clone was seen once. The chain links TRBV15 to TRBJ1-1, with D unresolved. The V and J ends lost 0 bases and 1 base respectively, with 6 bases between them. This CDR3 region has 14 residues. Germline V CDR1 and CDR2: LNHNV, YYDKDF (reference sequence). This CDR3 is CATSRDPGNTEAFF. Written as DNA, the CDR3 is TGTGCCACCAGCAGAGATCCAGGGAACACTGAAGCTTTCTTT.

In the case of this clone: The junction departs from the called germline gene at one end, perhaps through a read error. The rearrangement links TRBV6-5 to TRBJ2-5; 7 bases are a match to TRBD2. CDR1 MNHEY and CDR2 SVGAGI come from the germline V gene. The CDR3 has 15 amino acids. In nucleotides, the CDR3 is TGTGCCAGCAGTGACTCGGGACTAACTAAAGAGACCCAGTACTTC. Protein sequence: CASSDSGLTKETQYF.